Shown below are 13 T cell receptor beta chains from a single sample sequenced in a study of cytomegalovirus exposure and HLA in healthy donors. Primers: 60 Vbeta forward and 13 Jbeta reverse. Clones were sequenced by immunoSEQ multiplex PCR, and TCRdb holds only the in-frame ones, with some missing. The table has some 110,000 clones, less than 70% seen once; the top ten hold over 2%. The specimen was PBMCs. Receptor source: a woman aged 25 to 39 in good health and CMV-seronegative.

This clone was seen just once. The rearrangement joins TRBV28 to TRBJ2-3, with 8 bases that match TRBD2. V was clipped by 5 bases and J by 6 bases; unmatched bases: 16. In germline, CDR1 is MDHEN, CDR2 SYDVKM. CDR3 length equals 17 residues. The CDR3 sequence: CASSPPPERESTDTQYF. Here the CDR3 DNA reads TGTGCCAGCAGTCCTCCCCCGGAGCGGGAGTCAACCGATACGCAGTATTTT.

The chain links TRBV10-3 to TRBJ2-7; TRBD2 agrees at 7 bases. In germline, CDR1 is ENHRY, CDR2 SYGVKD. The CDR3 has 14 residues. The V segment lost 10 bases and the J segment 6 bases; nucleotides outside the gene matches: 15. The CDR3 protein is CATRGEGTTGEQYF. CDR3 nucleotides: TGTGCCACTCGTGGGGAGGGAACCACCGGCGAGCAGTACTTC.

The chain links TRBV27 to TRBJ2-1, with D possibly TRBD2 on 6 matching bases. Germline loops: CDR1 MNHEY, CDR2 SMNVEV (reference sequence). This CDR3 spans 14 amino acids. V lost 2 bases, J lost 6 bases, and 11 bases lay in between. The CDR3 spells CASSLGRGSNEQFF. The CDR3 DNA sequence: TGTGCCAGCAGTTTAGGGCGGGGAAGCAATGAGCAGTTCTTC.

This chain connects TRBV10-3 to TRBJ1-1; TRBD1 is a possible D gene (5 bases). Between the trimmed V and J ends, which lost 2 bases and 0 bases, there was a span of 10 bases. Germline CDR1 is ENHRY and CDR2 is SYGVKD. The CDR3 contains 15 residues. The CDR3 bases are TGTGCCATCAGTGAGAGGGGCCAGATGAACACTGAAGCTTTCTTT. Protein product: CAISERGQMNTEAFF.

The genes are TRBV5-6 and TRBJ2-7; 11 nucleotides agree with TRBD2. With 4 bases clipped from V and 2 bases from J, the junction kept 8 bases outside the gene matches. Looked up from germline, CDR1 is SGHDT and CDR2 is YYEEEE. This CDR3 is built from 16 residues. The CDR3 sequence: CASSPDGTSGTYEQYF. As DNA, the CDR3 is TGTGCCAGCAGCCCGGATGGGACTAGCGGTACCTACGAGCAGTACTTC.

The rearrangement uses TRBV7-2 and TRBJ1-5; perhaps TRBD1 as D (5 bases). Germline V gives CDR1 SGHTA, CDR2 FQGNSA. The CDR3 spans 14 residues. The V and J ends lost 5 bases and 5 bases respectively, with 13 bases between them. DNA for the CDR3: TGTGCCAGCAGCAGTCAGGGTAGGCATCAGCCCCAGCATTTT. It specifies CASSSQGRHQPQHF. Looking up the rest from reference TRBV7-2 and TRBJ1-5 gives the full variable domain: GAGVSQSPSNKVTEKGKDVELRCDPISGHTALYWYRQSLGQGLEFLIYFQGNSAPDKSGLPSDRFSAERTGGSVSTLTIQRTQQEDSAVYLCASSSQGRHQPQHFGDGTRLSIL.

V is TRBV29-1 and J is TRBJ2-3; 8 nucleotides match TRBD2. The germline V gene has CDR1 SQVTM and CDR2 ANQGSEA. The CDR3 consists of 16 residues. Losses at the gene ends were 1 base for V and 2 bases for J; bases not matched to a gene: 8. The CDR3 DNA follows: TGCAGCGTTGAAGGACTAGCGTCGAAGGACACAGATACGCAGTATTTT. This translates into CSVEGLASKDTDTQYF.

This rearrangement joins TRBV9 to TRBJ2-1; the D gene is possibly TRBD1 (7 bases). CDR1 and CDR2 (germline): SGDLS, YYNGEE. V was pared by 0 bases and J by 2 bases, with 12 bases between. CDR3 length equals 16 residues. CDR3 region: CASSVAGRGAYNEQFF. Here the CDR3 DNA reads TGTGCCAGCAGCGTAGCGGGCAGGGGGGCCTACAATGAGCAGTTCTTC.

J is TRBJ2-3 and V is TRBV2; maybe TRBD2 (5 bases). Trimming left V 6 bases short and J 4 bases short, with 8 bases between. The CDR3 has 12 residues. The germline V gene encodes CDR1 SNHLY and CDR2 FYNNEI. The CDR3 region is CASRAAPDTQYF. The CDR3 DNA is TGTGCCAGCAGAGCGGCGCCAGATACGCAGTATTTT.

The chain links TRBV7-2 to TRBJ1-4, with D perhaps matching TRBD1 (6 bases). The CDR3 is made up of 13 amino acids. V lost 8 bases to trimming and J lost 8 bases, with 15 bases between them. Germline V lookup: CDR1 SGHTA, CDR2 FQGNSA. The CDR3 DNA reads as TGTGCCAGCGGCAGGGGTAATGAAGAAAAACTGTTTTTT. Encoded protein: CASGRGNEEKLFF. Together with reference TRBV7-2 and TRBJ1-4, the CDR3 gives the full variable domain: GAGVSQSPSNKVTEKGKDVELRCDPISGHTALYWYRQSLGQGLEFLIYFQGNSAPDKSGLPSDRFSAERTGGSVSTLTIQRTQQEDSAVYLCASGRGNEEKLFFGSGTQLSVL.

V usage is TRBV27 and J usage is TRBJ2-7, with D unresolved. Germline CDR1 and CDR2: MNHEY and SMNVEV (reference sequence). Trimming cost V 5 bases and J 2 bases, with 10 bases left between them. The CDR3 consists of 13 residues. For the CDR3, the DNA is TGTGCCAGCAGTCTAAGAGAAGCCTACGAGCAGTACTTC. Its protein product is CASSLREAYEQYF.

V and J are TRBV2 and TRBJ2-7; possible D gene TRBD1, 5 bases. The CDR3 sequence is 12 residues long. Germline CDR1 reads SNHLY; CDR2 reads FYNNEI. V was trimmed by 3 bases and J by 3 bases, leaving 6 bases between them. This CDR3 reads CASSDRVYEQYF. CDR3 coding DNA: TGTGCCAGCAGTGACAGGGTCTACGAGCAGTACTTC.

The rearrangement joins TRBV30 to TRBJ2-1; 8 nucleotides align to TRBD2. This CDR3 is built from 13 residues. V dropped 8 bases and J dropped 6; count of bases not matched to a gene: 9. The germline V gene has CDR1 GTSNPN and CDR2 SVGIG (reference sequence). CDR3 in amino acids: CAGSSGYSNEQFF. The CDR3 coding sequence is TGTGCCGGTTCTAGCGGGTATAGCAATGAGCAGTTCTTC.